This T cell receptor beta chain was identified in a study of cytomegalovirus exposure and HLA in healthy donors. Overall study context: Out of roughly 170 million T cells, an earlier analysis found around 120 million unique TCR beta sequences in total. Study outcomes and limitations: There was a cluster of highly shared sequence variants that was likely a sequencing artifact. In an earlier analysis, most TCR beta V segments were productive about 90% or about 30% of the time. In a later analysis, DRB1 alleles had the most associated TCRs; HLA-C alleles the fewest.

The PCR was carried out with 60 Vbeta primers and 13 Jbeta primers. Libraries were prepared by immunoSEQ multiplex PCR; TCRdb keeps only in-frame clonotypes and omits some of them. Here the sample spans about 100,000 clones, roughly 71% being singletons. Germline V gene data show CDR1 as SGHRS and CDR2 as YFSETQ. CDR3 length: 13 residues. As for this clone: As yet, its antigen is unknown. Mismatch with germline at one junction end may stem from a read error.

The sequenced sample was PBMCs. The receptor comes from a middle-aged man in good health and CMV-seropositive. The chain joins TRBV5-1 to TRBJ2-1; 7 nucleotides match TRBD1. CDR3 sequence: CASSLDRSNEQFF. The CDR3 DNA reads TGCGCCAGCAGTTTGGACAGGTCTAATGAGCAGTTCTTC.